These T cell receptor beta chains were read from a single sample in a study of neurological immune-mediated disorders. TCRdb re-called the 5' RACE reads through MiXCR, storing one row per CDR3 protein. This sample has about 57,000 distinct CDR3 sequences; roughly 13% occur once, and the top ten carry around 10%. The sequencing sample was made of PBMCs. The origin of the receptors is a woman aged 60-70 years with HTLV-1-associated myelopathy (HAM/TSP). Each CDR3 is given with its conserved first and last residue. D genes are given only for firm matches. Clone size is stated in some rows and not others, as once, few, many or a class when expanded.

d_gene,j_gene,abundance,v_gene,CDR3nt,CDR3aa
TRBD1,TRBJ1-2,many,TRBV7-2,TGTGCCAGCAGCCTGGACAGGGCGGCTAACTATGGCTACACCTTC,CASSLDRAANYGYTF
.,TRBJ2-2,many,TRBV7-3,TGTGCCAGCAGCTTAAATGTTAGGAACACCGGGGAGCTGTTTTTT,CASSLNVRNTGELFF
.,TRBJ2-3,many,TRBV20-1,TGCAGTGCTCGGGGGAGTTTCGGCACAGATACGCAGTATTTT,CSARGSFGTDTQYF
TRBD2,TRBJ2-2,many,TRBV5-1,TGCGCCAGCAGTGCCGCCGGGACTAGTGACACCGGGGAGCTGTTTTTT,CASSAAGTSDTGELFF
.,TRBJ2-1,many,TRBV7-9,TGTGCCAGCAGCCACGAACTAGCACTCACCAAGTTC,CASSHELALTKF
.,TRBJ2-5,many,TRBV7-9,TGTGCCAGCAGCTGGGGCGCGGTGGAGACCCAGTACTTC,CASSWGAVETQYF
TRBD1,TRBJ2-7,many,TRBV25-1,TGTGCCAGCAGTGGGATGGACAGGGGGCACCACGAGCAGTACTTC,CASSGMDRGHHEQYF
TRBD1,TRBJ2-2,many,TRBV27,TGTGCCAGCAGTCGGGACAGAGCGAACACCGGGGAGCTGTTTTTT,CASSRDRANTGELFF
TRBD2,TRBJ2-7,many,TRBV12-3/TRBV12-4,TGTGCCAGCAGTTTATTCGATAGCGGGAGATCCTACGAGCAGTACTTC,CASSLFDSGRSYEQYF
.,TRBJ1-5,many,TRBV30,TGTGCCTGGAAGGTAGGCAATCAGCCCCAGCATTTT,CAWKVGNQPQHF
.,TRBJ2-1,.,TRBV7-2,TGTGCCAGCAGCTTAACTACAAGGTCCTACAATGAGCAGTTCTTC,CASSLTTRSYNEQFF
.,TRBJ2-1,few,TRBV30,TGTGCCTGGAGTGGACGGATGGACAATGAGCAGTTCTTC,CAWSGRMDNEQFF
.,TRBJ2-2,many,TRBV5-1,TGCGCCAGCAGCGGACAGCGCGCGAACACCGGGGAGCTGTTTTTT,CASSGQRANTGELFF
.,TRBJ2-3,many,TRBV7-2,TGTGCCAGCAGCTTAGGGAGCTTTAGCACAGATACGCAGTATTTT,CASSLGSFSTDTQYF
TRBD1,TRBJ2-7,many,TRBV28,TGTGCCAGCAGTTTGACCGGGACAGCCTACGAGCAGTACTTC,CASSLTGTAYEQYF
.,TRBJ2-2,many,TRBV5-1,TGCGCCAGCAGCTTGACAGTGGACACCGGGGAGCTGTTTTTT,CASSLTVDTGELFF
TRBD1,TRBJ2-3,many,TRBV5-1,TGCGCCAGCAGTTATCACAGGGGAAATACGCAGTATTTT,CASSYHRGNTQYF
TRBD1,TRBJ2-7,few,TRBV7-9,TGTGCCAGCAGCCCAACGCCGGGACAGGGCCCCCGCGAGCAGTACTTC,CASSPTPGQGPREQYF
.,TRBJ2-3,many,TRBV29-1,TGCAGCGTTAGAGGGGGTTTTGGCACAGATACGCAGTATTTT,CSVRGGFGTDTQYF
.,TRBJ2-7,many,TRBV14,TGTGCCAGCAGCCAAGTCACAGGCGAGCAGTACTTC,CASSQVTGEQYF
.,TRBJ2-4,.,TRBV6-6,TGTGCCAGCAGTTACCGGGCAGTCGGTGCCAAAAACATTCAGTACTTC,CASSYRAVGAKNIQYF
.,TRBJ1-1,many,TRBV5-1,TGCGCCAGCAGCCTACCGACAGCAAACACTGAAGCTTTCTTT,CASSLPTANTEAFF
.,TRBJ2-3,.,TRBV20-1,TGCAGTGCTAGCAGACTCGCCCTGGCAGATACGCAGTATTTT,CSASRLALADTQYF
TRBD1,TRBJ2-7,many,TRBV12-3/TRBV12-4,TGTGCCAGCAGTCCCTTTTACCGGGACAGGGAGAAAGGCGAGCAGTACTTC,CASSPFYRDREKGEQYF